The text below deals with one T cell receptor beta chain. Germline V gene lookup returns CDR1 SGDLS and CDR2 YYNGEE. V lost 4 bases and J lost 4; bases outside the gene matches: 5. The CDR3 totals 15 residues. Clones were read by immunoSEQ multiplex PCR, and TCRdb kept only the in-frame ones, dropping some. The sample lists roughly 97,000 clones, approximately 90% occurring once. The data derive from a study of blood T cell repertoires in COVID-19. Study details: PBMCs, B-cell-depleted T cells, or T cells were the source of the cDNA or gDNA that made up the material.

This chain links TRBV9 with TRBJ1-2, with TRBD1 matching over 12 bases. This clonotype was sampled from a man aged 60 to 75 with acute or convalescent COVID-19. The sequencing sample was made of peripheral blood. CDR3 bases: TGTGCCAGCAGCACAGGGACAGGGGGCAGCTATGGCTACACCTTC. Translating gives CASSTGTGGSYGYTF.